This TCR beta chain appears in the sequencing data of a study of OX40 agonist ivuxolimab in advanced cancers. This clone turned up a few times. Profiled with immunoSEQ multiplex PCR; TCRdb holds only in-frame clones, not every one. This table holds about 110,000 clones, about 91% found once. Germline loops: CDR1 SNHLY, CDR2 FYNNEI. V was shortened by 6 bases and J by 8 bases, with 14 bases between the two germline ends. This CDR3 contains 13 residues. The receptor was derived from an adult with an advanced solid tumor such as melanoma, head and neck, liver or kidney cancer. The V and J genes are TRBV2 and TRBJ1-5; D is perhaps TRBD1 (5 bases). This material consisted of CD4+ or CD8+ T cells sorted from blood, taken in a trial of the OX40 agonist ivuxolimab. CDR3 protein: CASSRDSGEPQHF. The CDR3 DNA reads TGTGCCAGCAGCCGGGACTCGGGTGAGCCCCAGCATTTT.